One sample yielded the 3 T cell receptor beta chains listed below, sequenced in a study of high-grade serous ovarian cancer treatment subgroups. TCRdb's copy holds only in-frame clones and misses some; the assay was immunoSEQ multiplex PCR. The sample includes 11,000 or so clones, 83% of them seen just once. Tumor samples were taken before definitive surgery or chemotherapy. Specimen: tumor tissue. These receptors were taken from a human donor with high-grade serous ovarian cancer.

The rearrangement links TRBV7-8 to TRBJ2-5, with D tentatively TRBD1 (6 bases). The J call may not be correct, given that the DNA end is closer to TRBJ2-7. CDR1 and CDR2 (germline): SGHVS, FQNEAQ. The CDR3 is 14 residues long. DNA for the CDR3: TGTGCCAGCAGCTCCGGACAGATAGATTACGAGCAGTACTTC. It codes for CASSSGQIDYEQYF.

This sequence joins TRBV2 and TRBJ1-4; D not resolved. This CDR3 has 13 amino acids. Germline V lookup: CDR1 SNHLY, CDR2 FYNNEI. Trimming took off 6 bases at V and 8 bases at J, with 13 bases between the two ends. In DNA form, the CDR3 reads TGTGCCAGCAGAGCCCAGGAAAGAGAAAAACTGTTTTTT. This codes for CASRAQEREKLFF.

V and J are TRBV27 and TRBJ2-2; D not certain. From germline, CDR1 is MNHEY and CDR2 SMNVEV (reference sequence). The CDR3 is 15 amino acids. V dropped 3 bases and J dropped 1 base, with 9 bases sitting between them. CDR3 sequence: CASSFRDLNTGELFF. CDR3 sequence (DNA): TGTGCCAGCAGTTTTCGAGATCTGAACACCGGGGAGCTGTTTTTT.